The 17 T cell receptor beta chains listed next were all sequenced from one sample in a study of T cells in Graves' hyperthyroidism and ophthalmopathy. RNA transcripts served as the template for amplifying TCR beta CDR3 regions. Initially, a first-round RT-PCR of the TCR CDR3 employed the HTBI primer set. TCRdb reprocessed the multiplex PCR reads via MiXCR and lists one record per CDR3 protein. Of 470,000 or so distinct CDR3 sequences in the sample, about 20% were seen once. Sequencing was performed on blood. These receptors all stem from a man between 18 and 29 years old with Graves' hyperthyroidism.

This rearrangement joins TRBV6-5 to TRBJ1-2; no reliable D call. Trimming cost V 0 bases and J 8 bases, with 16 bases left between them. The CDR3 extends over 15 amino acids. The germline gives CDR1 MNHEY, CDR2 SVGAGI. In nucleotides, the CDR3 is TGTGCCAGCAGTTACTCGACCAGATCCGAAAGGGGCTACACCTTC. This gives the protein CASSYSTRSERGYTF.

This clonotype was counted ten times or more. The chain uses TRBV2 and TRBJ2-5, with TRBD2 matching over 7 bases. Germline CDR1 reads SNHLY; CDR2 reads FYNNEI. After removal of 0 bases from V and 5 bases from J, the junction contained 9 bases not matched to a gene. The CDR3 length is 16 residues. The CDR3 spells CASSEAILAAWETQYF. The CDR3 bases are TGTGCCAGCAGTGAAGCAATCCTAGCGGCCTGGGAGACCCAGTACTTC.

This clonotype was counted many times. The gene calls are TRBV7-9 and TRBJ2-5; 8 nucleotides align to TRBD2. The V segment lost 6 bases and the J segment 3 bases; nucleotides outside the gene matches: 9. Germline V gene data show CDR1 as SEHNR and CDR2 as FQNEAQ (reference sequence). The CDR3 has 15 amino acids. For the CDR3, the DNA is TGTGCCAGCAGGGAGCGGGGGAGTTTAGAAGAGACCCAGTACTTC. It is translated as CASRERGSLEETQYF.

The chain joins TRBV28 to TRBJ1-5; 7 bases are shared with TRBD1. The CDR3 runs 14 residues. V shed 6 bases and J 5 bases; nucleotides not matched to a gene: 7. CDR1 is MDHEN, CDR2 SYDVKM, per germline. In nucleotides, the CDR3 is TGTGCCAGCAGGACAAACAGGGGCGATCAGCCCCAGCATTTT. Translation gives CASRTNRGDQPQHF.

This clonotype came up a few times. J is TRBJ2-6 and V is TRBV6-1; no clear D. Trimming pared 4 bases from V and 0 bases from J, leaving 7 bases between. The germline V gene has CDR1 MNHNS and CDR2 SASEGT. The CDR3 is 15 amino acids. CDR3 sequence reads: CASSARISGANVLTF. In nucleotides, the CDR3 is TGTGCCAGCAGTGCGCGGATCTCTGGGGCCAACGTCCTGACTTTC.

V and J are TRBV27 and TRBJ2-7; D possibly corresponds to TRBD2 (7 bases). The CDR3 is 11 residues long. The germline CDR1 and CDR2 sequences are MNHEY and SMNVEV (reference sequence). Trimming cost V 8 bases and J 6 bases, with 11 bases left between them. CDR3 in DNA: TGTGCCAGCTGGGGGGGGCGCGAGCAGTACTTC. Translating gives CASWGGREQYF.

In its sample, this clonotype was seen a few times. The CDR3 here is CASSASGTGVTGELFF. The CDR3, as DNA: TGTGCCAGCAGTGCCTCCGGGACAGGGGTCACCGGGGAGCTGTTTTTT. The chain is built from TRBV12-3 or TRBV12-4 and TRBJ2-2, with 10 nucleotides matching TRBD1. The CDR3 is made up of 16 amino acids. After removal of 5 bases from V and 4 bases from J, the junction contained 7 bases not matched to a gene.

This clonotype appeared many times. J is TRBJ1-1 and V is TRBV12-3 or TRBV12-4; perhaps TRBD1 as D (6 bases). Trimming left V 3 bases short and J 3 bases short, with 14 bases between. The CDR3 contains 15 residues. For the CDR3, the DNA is TGTGCCAGCAGTTTTGGGGGGCTGGGTGACACTGAAGCTTTCTTT. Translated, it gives CASSFGGLGDTEAFF.

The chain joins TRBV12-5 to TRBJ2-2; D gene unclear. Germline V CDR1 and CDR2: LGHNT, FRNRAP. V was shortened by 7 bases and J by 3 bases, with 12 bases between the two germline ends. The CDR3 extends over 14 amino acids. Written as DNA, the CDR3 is TGTGCTAGTGTCCCGGCCGGGCACACCGGGGAGCTGTTTTTT. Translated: CASVPAGHTGELFF.

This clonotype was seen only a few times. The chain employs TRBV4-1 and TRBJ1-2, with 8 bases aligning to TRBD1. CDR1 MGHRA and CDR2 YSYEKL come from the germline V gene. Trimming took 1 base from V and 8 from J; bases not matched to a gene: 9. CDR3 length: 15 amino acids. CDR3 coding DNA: TGCGCCAGCAGCCAAGTTCCAGGGGGCGCCCGGGGCTACACCTTC. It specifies CASSQVPGGARGYTF.

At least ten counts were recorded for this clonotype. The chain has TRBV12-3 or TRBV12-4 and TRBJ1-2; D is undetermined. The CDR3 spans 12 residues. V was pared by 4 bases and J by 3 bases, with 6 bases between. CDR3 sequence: CASSSSYYGYTF. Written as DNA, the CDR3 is TGTGCCAGCAGTTCCTCCTACTATGGCTACACCTTC.

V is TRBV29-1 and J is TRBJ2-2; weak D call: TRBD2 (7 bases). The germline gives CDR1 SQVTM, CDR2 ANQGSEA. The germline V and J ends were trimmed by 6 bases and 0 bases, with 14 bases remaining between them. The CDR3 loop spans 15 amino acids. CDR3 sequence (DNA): TGCAGCGTGTGGGAGGGACATTCGAACACCGGGGAGCTGTTTTTT. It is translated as CSVWEGHSNTGELFF.

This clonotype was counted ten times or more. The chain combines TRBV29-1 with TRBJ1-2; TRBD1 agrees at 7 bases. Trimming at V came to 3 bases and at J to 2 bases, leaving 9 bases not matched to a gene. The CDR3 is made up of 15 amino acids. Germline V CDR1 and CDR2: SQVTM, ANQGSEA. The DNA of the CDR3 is TGCAGCGTTGACGAGACAGGGACATTGAACTATGGCTACACCTTC. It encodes CSVDETGTLNYGYTF.

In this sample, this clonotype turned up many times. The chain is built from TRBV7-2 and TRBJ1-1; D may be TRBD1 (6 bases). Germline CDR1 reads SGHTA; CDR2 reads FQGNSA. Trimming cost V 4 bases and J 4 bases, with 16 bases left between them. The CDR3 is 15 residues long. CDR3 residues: CASSYKRGWATEAFF. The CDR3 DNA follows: TGTGCCAGCAGCTATAAGAGGGGGTGGGCCACTGAAGCTTTCTTT.

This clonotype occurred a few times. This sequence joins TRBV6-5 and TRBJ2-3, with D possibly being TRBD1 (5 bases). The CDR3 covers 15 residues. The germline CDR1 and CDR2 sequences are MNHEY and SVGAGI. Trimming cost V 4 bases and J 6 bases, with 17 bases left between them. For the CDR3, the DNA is TGTGCCAGCAGTTTTTCTTCAGGGAAAGGGGATACGCAGTATTTT. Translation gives CASSFSSGKGDTQYF.

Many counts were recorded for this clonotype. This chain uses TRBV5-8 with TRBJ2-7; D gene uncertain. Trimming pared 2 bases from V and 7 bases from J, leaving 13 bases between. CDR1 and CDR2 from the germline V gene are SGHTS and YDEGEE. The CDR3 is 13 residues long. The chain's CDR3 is CASSFFAGREQYF. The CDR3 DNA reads TGTGCCAGCAGCTTTTTCGCCGGACGGGAGCAGTACTTC.

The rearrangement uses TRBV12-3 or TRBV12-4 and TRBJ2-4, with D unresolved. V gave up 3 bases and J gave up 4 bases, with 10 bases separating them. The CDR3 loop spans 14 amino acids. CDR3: CASSFLDSKNIQYF. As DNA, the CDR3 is TGTGCCAGCAGTTTTTTAGACTCTAAAAACATTCAGTACTTC.